These T cell receptor beta chains were read from a single sample in a study of shared clonotypes between healthy human individuals. The repertoire was sequenced with immunoSEQ multiplex PCR; TCRdb's copy has only in-frame clones and lacks some. The repertoire holds hundreds of thousands of clones, with around 95% as singletons. Sequenced input: naive CD8+ T cells sorted from blood. Receptor source: a woman in her 30s in good health. Each CDR3 is given with its conserved first and last residue. D genes are given only for firm matches. Size is omitted from some rows. Given values are once, few, many or a class for expanded clones.

V	D	size	J	CDR3	DNA
TRBV6-6	.	.	TRBJ2-7	CASSYGGFSYEQYF	TGTGCCAGCAGTTACGGGGGTTTTTCCTACGAGCAGTACTTC
TRBV19	.	once	TRBJ2-7	CASSIQGKSYEQYF	TGTGCCAGTAGTATACAGGGAAAATCCTACGAGCAGTACTTC
TRBV29-1	.	once	TRBJ2-7	CSVLDRQSSYEQYF	TGCAGCGTTCTTGACAGACAGAGCTCCTACGAGCAGTACTTC
TRBV13	.	.	TRBJ2-7	CASSLGLNSGLGTYEQYF	TGTGCCAGCAGCTTAGGCCTGAATTCGGGCTTGGGGACCTACGAGCAGTACTTC
TRBV2	.	.	TRBJ1-1	CASSAGFMNTEAFF	TGTGCCAGCAGCGCCGGGTTCATGAACACTGAAGCTTTCTTT
TRBV2	TRBD2	.	TRBJ2-7	CASNPGLASSYEQYF	TGTGCCAGCAATCCGGGACTAGCTTCTTCCTACGAGCAGTACTTC
TRBV28	TRBD2	.	TRBJ2-7	CASTLNRQGGDEQYF	TGTGCCAGCACCCTAAACCGGCAGGGAGGGGACGAGCAGTACTTC
TRBV7-2	.	.	TRBJ1-5	CASSSGPSLNQPQHF	TGTGCCAGCAGCTCGGGCCCGTCCCTCAATCAGCCCCAGCATTTT
TRBV7-9	.	.	TRBJ2-3	CASSHRAHPSPDTQYF	TGTGCCAGCAGCCATCGGGCCCACCCCTCCCCAGATACGCAGTATTTT
TRBV28	.	.	TRBJ2-1	CASSSPEKGNEQFF	TGTGCCAGCAGTTCCCCGGAGAAAGGTAATGAGCAGTTCTTC
TRBV7-7	.	.	TRBJ2-2	CASSLGERGETGELFF	TGTGCCAGCAGCTTAGGGGAGCGAGGGGAGACCGGGGAGCTGTTTTTT
TRBV4-1	TRBD2	.	TRBJ2-5	CASSHHQTSRYQETQYF	TGCGCCAGCAGCCACCACCAGACTAGCAGGTACCAAGAGACCCAGTACTTC
TRBV11-2	.	.	TRBJ2-7	CASSLDPAGAEQYF	TGTGCCAGCAGCTTAGATCCCGCGGGGGCCGAGCAGTACTTC
TRBV7-9	.	.	TRBJ2-2	CASSSGLRAGELFF	TGTGCCAGCAGCTCCGGCCTTAGGGCCGGGGAGCTGTTTTTT
TRBV27	.	.	TRBJ1-5	CASSLGGAVQPQHF	TGTGCCAGCAGTTTAGGGGGGGCGGTTCAGCCCCAGCATTTT
TRBV5-1	.	.	TRBJ2-7	CASSLVPGYYEQYF	TGCGCCAGCAGCTTGGTCCCAGGGTACTACGAGCAGTACTTC
TRBV18	.	.	TRBJ2-7	CASSPGDSYEQYF	TGTGCCAGCTCACCAGGGGACTCCTACGAGCAGTACTTC
TRBV19	.	.	TRBJ2-1	CASSIGGPGNEQFF	TGTGCCAGTAGTATAGGAGGGCCGGGGAATGAGCAGTTCTTC
TRBV7-6	.	once	TRBJ2-1	CASSLGPGRFF	TGTGCCAGCAGCTTAGGCCCCGGGCGGTTCTTC
TRBV27	.	.	TRBJ1-4	CASSLGRPNEKLFF	TGTGCCAGCAGTTTAGGACGGCCAAATGAAAAACTGTTTTTT
TRBV2	.	.	TRBJ1-5	CASSTGSFLQPQHF	TGTGCCAGCAGTACCGGGTCCTTTCTCCAGCCCCAGCATTTT
TRBV28	TRBD2	.	TRBJ2-5	CAKQLAGGPETQYF	TGTGCCAAACAACTAGCGGGAGGGCCGGAGACCCAGTACTTC
TRBV28	.	.	TRBJ2-1	CASNIVGNEQFF	TGTGCCAGCAATATTGTTGGGAATGAGCAGTTCTTC
TRBV2	.	.	TRBJ1-1	CASWDLFLNTEAFF	TGTGCCAGTTGGGACTTATTTTTGAACACTGAAGCTTTCTTT
TRBV13	TRBD2	.	TRBJ2-1	CASSTGLAGDAEQFF	TGTGCCAGCAGCACCGGACTAGCGGGAGACGCGGAGCAGTTCTTC
TRBV7-9	TRBD2	.	TRBJ2-5	CASSGAGGWETQYF	TGTGCCAGCAGCGGAGCGGGAGGGTGGGAGACCCAGTACTTC
TRBV7-9	.	few	TRBJ1-2	CASSLIGRGYGYTF	TGTGCCAGCAGCCTCATAGGGAGGGGCTATGGCTACACCTTC
TRBV28	TRBD1	.	TRBJ1-4	CASSPPDRGSNEKLFF	TGTGCCAGCAGCCCTCCCGACAGGGGCTCTAATGAAAAACTGTTTTTT